These 3 T cell receptor beta chains came from one sample sequenced in a study of T cell clonality in common variable immunodeficiency. Assay: immunoSEQ multiplex PCR; the TCRdb copy retains only in-frame clones and omits some. The sample yields 50,000 to 65,000 clones, without any singletons. Sequenced sample: peripheral blood mononuclear cells. These receptors all stem from a person aged 18 to 70 in good health.

In its sample, this clone was seen a few times. The read comes to an end 3 residues before the CDR3 does, leaving the germline J gene to fill in the end. This sequence joins TRBV19 and TRBJ1-1; TRBD1 matches 8 bases. The length of the CDR3 is 18 residues. Germline assignment: CDR1 LNHDA and CDR2 SQIVND (reference sequence). V lost 0 bases to trimming and J lost 2 bases; unmatched junction nucleotides: 11. CDR3 region: CASSIEQGEGLVNTEAFF. The part of the CDR3 DNA that was read is TGTGCCAGTAGTATAGAACAGGGGGAGGGCCTTGTAAACACTGAA.

This clone was seen many times. The missing CDR3 end, 3 residues past where the read stops, is filled in from the germline J gene. The chain employs TRBV19 and TRBJ2-5; 14 bases map to TRBD2. Germline CDR1 and CDR2: LNHDA and SQIVND (reference sequence). V lost 5 bases and J lost 2; bases outside the gene matches: 7. The CDR3 runs 17 residues. CDR3 in amino acids: CASSGLAGGRVQETQYF. The sequenced part of the CDR3 DNA is TGTGCCAGTAGTGGACTAGCGGGGGGCCGGGTACAAGAGACC.

This clone occurred many times. The CDR3 extends 3 residues past the end of the read, so its final part is completed from the germline J gene. The V call is TRBV28, the J call TRBJ2-2; D might be TRBD1 (6 bases). This CDR3 comprises 15 residues. V gave up 3 bases and J gave up 3 bases, with 11 bases separating them. Germline CDR1 MDHEN, CDR2 SYDVKM. The CDR3 here is CASSFSQGYTGELFF. Partial CDR3 DNA: TGTGCCAGCAGTTTCTCCCAGGGGTACACCGGGGAG.